The 32 T cell receptor beta chains below all came from one sample that was sequenced in a study of cytomegalovirus exposure and HLA in healthy donors. Repertoires were generated with immunoSEQ multiplex PCR, while TCRdb's copy carries only in-frame clones and drops some. The data hold 45,000 to 70,000 clones, with more than 85% observed a single time. The sequencing sample was made of PBMCs. The receptors were sampled from a woman under 30 in good health and CMV-seronegative.

This clone was picked up one time. The V gene is TRBV5-6, the J gene TRBJ2-2, with 11 positions matching TRBD2. Germline V gene lookup returns CDR1 SGHDT and CDR2 YYEEEE. Germline trimming cut 7 bases from V and 7 bases from J; bases unmatched to any gene: 6. The CDR3 covers 14 residues. The CDR3 DNA sequence: TGTGCCAGCCGACTAGCGGGAAAGAACGGGGAGCTGTTTTTT. The encoded protein is CASRLAGKNGELFF.

This chain connects TRBV10-3 to TRBJ2-7; TRBD1 matches at 8 bases. This CDR3 comprises 13 residues. Germline lookup yields CDR1 ENHRY and CDR2 SYGVKD. The V and J ends lost 6 bases and 3 bases, in that order; junction bases with no gene match: 4. The CDR3 spells CAIRPGTGYEQYV. The CDR3 DNA follows: TGTGCCATCAGACCCGGGACAGGCTACGAGCAGTACGTC.

This chain joins TRBV5-6 and TRBJ1-5; D unresolved. This CDR3 is 12 amino acids long. Germline loops: CDR1 SGHDT, CDR2 YYEEEE. V lost 4 bases and J 4 bases, leaving 6 bases between the germline ends. The CDR3 protein is CASSGRNQPQHF. CDR3 in DNA: TGTGCCAGCAGCGGGAGGAATCAGCCCCAGCATTTT.

V usage is TRBV6-5 and J usage is TRBJ1-3; weak D call: TRBD1 (5 bases). The CDR3 runs to 11 residues. From germline, CDR1 is MNHEY and CDR2 SVGAGI. Trimming stripped 2 bases from V and 9 bases from J, with 5 bases between. The CDR3 DNA reads TGTGCCAGCAGTTACGGGGCCACCATATATTTT. Translation: CASSYGATIYF.

The chain employs TRBV13 and TRBJ2-1; D is uncertain. The germline gives CDR1 PRHDT, CDR2 FYEKMQ (reference sequence). V shed 3 bases and J shed 2 bases, with 11 bases lying between them. CDR3 size: 15 residues. CDR3 amino acids: CASSFQAGTYNEQFF. CDR3 nucleotides: TGTGCCAGCAGCTTCCAAGCAGGAACCTACAATGAGCAGTTCTTC.

As DNA, the CDR3 is TGTGCCAGCAGCGTCGGCGTTTCGGGGGAGCAGTACGTC. Protein product: CASSVGVSGEQYV. The J gene is TRBJ2-7, the V gene TRBV9; TRBD2 is a possible D gene (5 bases). Looked up from germline, CDR1 is SGDLS and CDR2 is YYNGEE. V lost 2 bases to trimming and J lost 7 bases, with 13 bases between them. The CDR3 totals 13 residues.

The chain uses TRBV6-5 and TRBJ1-5; D is perhaps TRBD1 (6 bases). V was shortened by 6 bases and J by 0 bases, with 12 bases between the two germline ends. The germline CDR1 and CDR2 sequences are MNHEY and SVGAGI. The CDR3 covers 15 residues. CDR3 DNA sequence: TGTGCCAGCAGGCGGACAGAGTATAGCAATCAGCCCCAGCATTTT. Translation: CASRRTEYSNQPQHF.

The chain links TRBV6-5 to TRBJ1-5, with a weak D call TRBD1 (6 bases). V gave up 6 bases and J gave up 6 bases, with 18 bases separating them. The germline V gene encodes CDR1 MNHEY and CDR2 SVGAGI. The CDR3 has 15 amino acids. The CDR3 is CASSQGGASGQPQHF. CDR3 DNA: TGTGCCAGCAGCCAAGGGGGGGCATCGGGTCAGCCCCAGCATTTT.

The genes are TRBV9 and TRBJ2-3; TRBD2 might be the D (6 bases). Germline V gene data show CDR1 as SGDLS and CDR2 as YYNGEE. Between the trimmed V and J ends, which lost 2 bases and 1 base, there was a span of 11 bases. This CDR3 is built from 15 residues. The CDR3 DNA is TGTGCCAGCAGCGTGGAGGGGCTCGGCACAGATACGCAGTATTTT. It encodes CASSVEGLGTDTQYF.

The chain recombines TRBV7-9 with TRBJ1-1; no firm D call. Germline V gene sequence: CDR1 SEHNR, CDR2 FQNEAQ (reference sequence). V dropped 6 bases and J dropped 1 base, with 9 bases sitting between them. This CDR3 is built from 13 residues. In nucleotides, the CDR3 is TGTGCCAGCAGGACCCGACAGAACACTGAAGCTTTCTTT. Translation: CASRTRQNTEAFF.

The rearrangement joins TRBV4-2 to TRBJ2-5; D is possibly TRBD2 (5 bases). V lost 5 bases, J lost 5 bases, and 18 bases lay in between. Germline values: CDR1 LGHNA, CDR2 YNFKEQ. The CDR3 totals 15 residues. CDR3 sequence reads: CASSEARLAQETQYF. CDR3 nucleotide sequence: TGTGCCAGCAGCGAAGCCCGGCTAGCCCAGGAGACCCAGTACTTC.

The rearrangement links TRBV4-2 to TRBJ1-2; D is uncertain. The CDR3 sequence is 12 residues long. V was clipped by 0 bases and J by 8 bases, with 7 bases between them. The germline V gene has CDR1 LGHNA and CDR2 YNFKEQ. CDR3 sequence (DNA): TGTGCCAGCAGCCAAGAATCCAGGGGCTACACCTTC. Translating gives CASSQESRGYTF.

This clone was counted a single time. This chain joins TRBV19 and TRBJ2-7, with 11 nucleotides matching TRBD2. The CDR3 contains 14 residues. V was pared by 5 bases and J by 6 bases, with 6 bases of the junction left unmatched. Germline V lookup: CDR1 LNHDA, CDR2 SQIVND (reference sequence). The CDR3, as DNA: TGTGCCAGTAGTTCATCTAGCGGGGGGCCCGAGCAGTACTTC. This gives the protein CASSSSSGGPEQYF. Full variable domain (rest looked up from reference TRBV19 and TRBJ2-7): DGGITQSPKYLFRKEGQNVTLSCEQNLNHDAMYWYRQDPGQGLRLIYYSQIVNDFQKGDIAEGYSVSREKKESFPLTVTSAQKNPTAFYLCASSSSSGGPEQYFGPGTRLTVT.

This clone appeared once. CDR3 sequence (DNA): TGTGCCAGCAGCTATGAGGAGCAGTTCTTC. This sequence encodes CASSYEEQFF. The V and J genes are TRBV11-2 and TRBJ2-1; D call uncertain. This CDR3 contains 10 residues. Between the trimmed V and J ends, which lost 4 bases and 10 bases, there was a span of 5 bases. Germline V gene sequence: CDR1 SGHAT, CDR2 FQNNGV.

CDR3 amino acids: CASSLGGRANTEAFF. The CDR3 DNA follows: TGTGCCAGCAGCCTGGGGGGACGAGCGAACACTGAAGCTTTCTTT. The chain combines TRBV9 with TRBJ1-1; D perhaps matches TRBD1 (5 bases). CDR3 length: 15 amino acids. Germline V gene lookup returns CDR1 SGDLS and CDR2 YYNGEE. Trimming shortened V by 4 bases and J by 1 base, and 14 bases separated the two germline ends.

This sequence joins TRBV2 and TRBJ2-3; 9 positions match TRBD2. The ends lost 2 bases at V and 8 bases at J; junction bases unmatched: 11. CDR1 and CDR2 (germline): SNHLY, FYNNEI. The CDR3 extends over 16 amino acids. Written as DNA, the CDR3 is TGTGCCAGCAGTGAATCCAGCGGGGGGTCTGGATTTACGCAGTATTTT. Translated: CASSESSGGSGFTQYF.

This clone was detected once. The chain has TRBV25-1 and TRBJ1-2, with TRBD1 matching over 9 bases. Losses at the gene ends were 2 bases for V and 3 bases for J; bases not matched to a gene: 4. Germline V gene sequence: CDR1 MGHDK, CDR2 SYGVNS. The CDR3 sequence is 15 residues long. CDR3 in amino acids: CASSEGGQGHYGYTF. Here the CDR3 DNA reads TGTGCCAGCAGTGAAGGAGGACAGGGGCACTATGGCTACACCTTC.

The chain is built from TRBV14 and TRBJ2-7, with D perhaps matching TRBD1 (5 bases). The V and J ends lost 4 bases and 2 bases respectively, with 12 bases between them. This CDR3 is built from 14 residues. Germline loops: CDR1 SGHDN, CDR2 FVKESK. CDR3 in DNA: TGTGCCAGCAGCCCATACAGGAGAACCTACGAGCAGTACTTC. It codes for CASSPYRRTYEQYF.

This clone has only one observation. The chain is built from TRBV6-6 and TRBJ1-2; D may be TRBD1 (5 bases). The CDR3 has 14 residues. CDR1 is MNHNY, CDR2 SVGAGI, per germline (reference sequence). Trimming took off 3 bases at V and 6 bases at J, with 14 bases between the two ends. CDR3 in amino acids: CASSYSPGQDGYTF. DNA for the CDR3: TGTGCCAGCAGTTATAGTCCAGGGCAAGATGGCTACACCTTC.

This clone was detected only once. The rearrangement uses TRBV5-5 and TRBJ2-5; 15 bases are shared with TRBD2. J gave up 2 bases and V 3 bases, and 5 bases lay outside the gene matches. The germline CDR1 and CDR2 sequences are SGHKS and YYEKEE (reference sequence). This CDR3 is built from 17 residues. Written as DNA, the CDR3 is TGTGCCAGCAGCTCGGGACTAGCGGGGGGAATACAAGAGACCCAGTACTTC. It specifies CASSSGLAGGIQETQYF.

J is TRBJ1-2 and V is TRBV29-1, with a tentative D call TRBD1 (6 bases). CDR1 is SQVTM, CDR2 ANQGSEA, per germline. This CDR3 is built from 14 residues. Trimming took 2 bases from V and 7 from J, leaving 17 bases between them. The CDR3 coding sequence is TGCAGCGTTGAATTGGATACAGGGATAAGTGGCTACACCTTC. Its protein is CSVELDTGISGYTF.

CDR3 residues: CASSLNLAGVAGELFF. The CDR3 nucleotides are TGTGCCAGCAGCTTAAACCTAGCGGGGGTGGCCGGGGAGCTGTTTTTT. The chain recombines TRBV7-8 with TRBJ2-2; the match to TRBD2 covers 10 bases. The germline V gene encodes CDR1 SGHVS and CDR2 FQNEAQ. Germline trimming cut 2 bases from V and 6 bases from J; bases unmatched to any gene: 6. The CDR3 consists of 16 residues.

The V call is TRBV4-3, the J call TRBJ2-4, with D perhaps matching TRBD2 (6 bases). Per the germline V gene, CDR1 is LGHNA and CDR2 is YSLEER. This CDR3 is 16 amino acids long. The V gene lost 3 bases and the J gene lost 7 bases, with 19 bases spanning the gap. The CDR3 DNA is TGCGCCAGCAGCCAGAGCCTTCCTGGGGGGATGAACATTCAGTACTTC. Its translation is CASSQSLPGGMNIQYF.

The V gene is TRBV5-1, the J gene TRBJ2-1; 10 nucleotides match TRBD2. The junction had 8 bases not matched to a gene; V was cut back by 1 base and J by 4 bases. Germline loops: CDR1 SGHRS, CDR2 YFSETQ. This CDR3 spans 17 amino acids. CDR3 loop: CASSLNPSGRRYNEQFF. In nucleotides, the CDR3 is TGCGCCAGCAGCTTGAATCCTAGCGGGAGACGTTACAATGAGCAGTTCTTC.

This chain uses TRBV7-7 with TRBJ1-2; perhaps TRBD1 as D (5 bases). The CDR3 has 15 residues. Germline values: CDR1 SSHAT, CDR2 FNYEAQ (reference sequence). The V and J ends lost 4 bases and 4 bases respectively, with 16 bases between them. CDR3 DNA sequence: TGTGCCAGCAGCTCCTGCCAGCTAAGGGGCTATGGCTACACCTTC. Translating gives CASSSCQLRGYGYTF.

The rearrangement links TRBV5-1 to TRBJ2-5; 7 positions match TRBD2. The V and J ends lost 6 bases and 4 bases, in that order; junction bases with no gene match: 9. The germline CDR1 and CDR2 sequences are SGHRS and YFSETQ. The CDR3 totals 14 residues. The CDR3 reads CASNEGGPRETQYF. The CDR3 DNA is TGCGCCAGCAATGAGGGAGGGCCGCGAGAGACCCAGTACTTC.

This clone has a single count. The chain carries TRBV11-3 and TRBJ2-3, with 10 nucleotides matching TRBD2. In germline, CDR1 is SGHNT, CDR2 YENEEA. J lost 5 bases, V lost 6 bases, and 5 bases had no gene match. This CDR3 comprises 14 residues. CDR3 DNA sequence: TGTGCCAGCAGTAAAGCGGGAGGGGTAGATACGCAGTATTTT. Residues: CASSKAGGVDTQYF.

This clone came up once. A junction boundary mismatches the germline segment, possibly from a read error. The V gene is TRBV6-1, the J gene TRBJ2-1; D possibly uses TRBD1 or TRBD2 (6 bases each). The CDR3 runs to 13 residues. From germline, CDR1 is MNHNS and CDR2 SASEGT. CDR3 protein: CASREGGRREQFF. CDR3 nucleotides: TGTGCCAGCAGGGAAGGGGGGCGGCGTGAGCAGTTCTTC.

The V and J genes are TRBV6-1 and TRBJ1-1; 7 bases fit TRBD1. Trimming cost V 6 bases and J 3 bases; bases outside gene matches: 4. The germline V gene encodes CDR1 MNHNS and CDR2 SASEGT. The CDR3 consists of 13 residues. In DNA form, the CDR3 reads TGTGCCAGCAGGGACAGGTTGTACACTGAAGCTTTCTTT. This gives the protein CASRDRLYTEAFF.

This rearrangement joins TRBV19 to TRBJ2-7; 9 positions match TRBD1. Trimming removed 9 bases from V and 4 bases from J; junction bases left unmatched: 7. Germline CDR1 and CDR2: LNHDA and SQIVND (reference sequence). The CDR3 runs to 13 residues. The CDR3 coding sequence is TGTGCCAGCTCCGGGACAGGGTTATACGAGCAGTACTTC. Amino acids: CASSGTGLYEQYF.

This clone was seen a few times. The genes are TRBV2 and TRBJ1-1; D gene unclear. Trimming took off 5 bases at V and 5 bases at J, with 9 bases between the two ends. This CDR3 has 12 residues. The germline V gene encodes CDR1 SNHLY and CDR2 FYNNEI. CDR3 in amino acids: CASSSSGTEAFF. In DNA form, the CDR3 reads TGTGCCAGCAGTTCCTCGGGGACTGAAGCTTTCTTT.

This chain uses TRBV27 with TRBJ2-7; a weak D match, TRBD2 (5 bases). The CDR3 has 15 residues. Germline loops: CDR1 MNHEY, CDR2 SMNVEV (reference sequence). V gave up 7 bases and J gave up 6 bases, with 22 bases separating them. CDR3 sequence: CASTLNAGTKIEQYF. For the CDR3, the DNA is TGTGCCAGCACCCTGAACGCGGGTACCAAGATCGAGCAGTACTTC.